These T cell receptor beta chains were read from a single sample in a study of T-cell memory formation after mild COVID-19. TCRdb re-called the 5' RACE reads through MiXCR, storing one row per CDR3 protein. The sample includes a few hundred thousand distinct CDR3 sequences, 20% to 25% seen only once; the top ten take around a fifth. Material: PBMCs or a T cell subset sorted from them (not recorded which). The source is a man aged 18 to 29 who had mild COVID-19 (a few samples of this study predate the infection). Cell type and time point are not known. CDR3s include the opening cysteine and the closing phenylalanine or tryptophan. A D gene is named only where the DNA matches it firmly. Clone sizes are given selectively: once, few, many, or a class where the clone is expanded.

v_call	j_call	clone_size	d_call	cdr3_nt	cdr3_aa
TRBV7-3	TRBJ2-3	-	-	TGTGCCAGCAGCTTGACCACTAGGCGAGATACGCAGTATTTT	CASSLTTRRDTQYF
TRBV11-3	TRBJ2-1	-	TRBD2	TGTGCCAGCAGCCCCGGGGTTAGCGGGGGAACCAATGAGCAGTTCTTC	CASSPGVSGGTNEQFF
TRBV11-2	TRBJ2-5	few	-	TGTGCCAGCAGCTTAGGAGGTCCCAGGGCCCAGTACTTC	CASSLGGPRAQYF
TRBV12-3/TRBV12-4	TRBJ1-5	-	-	TGTGCCAGCAGTGCCGGGACATTAAATCAGCCCCAGCATTTT	CASSAGTLNQPQHF
TRBV5-4	TRBJ2-2	many	TRBD2	TGTGCCAGCAGCTTGTCGACTCGCTCGGGGGGGAACACCGGGGAGCTGTTTTTT	CASSLSTRSGGNTGELFF
TRBV13	TRBJ2-5	-	-	TGTGCCAGCAGCTTAAGGACCACTAGGGGGGAGACCCAGTACTTC	CASSLRTTRGETQYF
TRBV7-3	TRBJ2-2	many	-	TGTGCCAGCAGCCCGCCGGCCGGGGAGCTGTTTTTT	CASSPPAGELFF
TRBV7-2	TRBJ2-1	-	-	TGTGCCAGCAGCCCGAGACACCCCAATGAGCAGTTCTTC	CASSPRHPNEQFF
TRBV6-2/TRBV6-3	TRBJ2-5	-	-	TGTGCCAGCAGTTACGGGGACCCTCGGAACCAAGAGACCCAGTACTTC	CASSYGDPRNQETQYF
TRBV20-1	TRBJ2-5	-	TRBD2	TGCAGTGCTAGGGGGACTAGGGGGGACCAAGAGACCCAGTACTTC	CSARGTRGDQETQYF
TRBV6-5	TRBJ1-3	few	TRBD1	TGTGCCAGCAGGACCCCCCGGGACAGGGAAGGGAACACCATATATTTT	CASRTPRDREGNTIYF
TRBV20-1	TRBJ2-5	many	-	TGCAGTGCTAGAATCTGGGGGAGGCCGGCGGGGGAGACCCAGTACTTC	CSARIWGRPAGETQYF
TRBV12-3/TRBV12-4	TRBJ2-7	few	-	TGTGCCAGCAGCCGTATGATTTACGAGCAGTACTTC	CASSRMIYEQYF
TRBV7-2	TRBJ2-1	-	TRBD1	TGTGCCAGCAGCTCGCAGGGGGCGAAGTACAATGAGCAGTTCTTC	CASSSQGAKYNEQFF
TRBV19	TRBJ2-3	few	TRBD2	TGTGCCAGTAGTATATCGGGAGGGGCCGGGGATACGCAGTATTTT	CASSISGGAGDTQYF
TRBV6-5	TRBJ1-1	-	TRBD1	TGTGCCAGCAGCCCCGGGACAGGGGCTGAAGCTTTCTTT	CASSPGTGAEAFF
TRBV6-6	TRBJ1-6	many	TRBD1	TGTGCCAGCAGTTCCAGGGGGCCAGGGTCACCCCTCCACTTT	CASSSRGPGSPLHF
TRBV5-1	TRBJ1-1	-	-	TGCGCCAGCAGCTTGGATAGGGGAGGGGAAGCTTTCTTT	CASSLDRGGEAFF
TRBV12-3/TRBV12-4	TRBJ1-3	few	-	TGTGCCAGCAGTTTAAGGGGGAGAACTGGAAACACCATATATTTT	CASSLRGRTGNTIYF
TRBV7-8	TRBJ2-1	few	-	TGTGCCAGCAGCTTAGTTCCGGGGGCGACCCCCAATGAGCAGTTCTTC	CASSLVPGATPNEQFF
TRBV7-2	TRBJ2-7	few	-	TGTGCCAGCAGCTTAGTGACCAACTACGAGCAGTACTTC	CASSLVTNYEQYF
TRBV4-1	TRBJ2-3	few	TRBD2	TGCGCCAGCAGCACAGAACGCGGGGGGGCAGATACGCAGTATTTT	CASSTERGGADTQYF
TRBV24-1	TRBJ1-1	few	-	TGTGCCACCAGTGGATCCGGGGGCACAGCTTTCTTT	CATSGSGGTAFF
TRBV7-9	TRBJ1-1	-	-	TGTGCCAGCAGCTTAGAGCAGGGGACTGAAGCTTTCTTT	CASSLEQGTEAFF
TRBV7-8	TRBJ2-5	-	TRBD1	TGTGCCAGCAGTCCTCATAGAATAACCGGGACAGCCAAGACCCAGTACTTC	CASSPHRITGTAKTQYF
TRBV30	TRBJ1-1	few	-	TGTGCCTGGAGTCAGGGGCGAGGCGCTGAAGCTTTCTTT	CAWSQGRGAEAFF
TRBV6-5	TRBJ1-2	few	-	TGTGCCAGCAGCCTTACCACAGAGCGCTATGGCTACACCTTC	CASSLTTERYGYTF
TRBV5-1	TRBJ2-2	-	-	TGCGCCAGCAGCAACCAGGTGGGGGGCAGGACCGGGGAGCTGTTTTTT	CASSNQVGGRTGELFF
TRBV24-1	TRBJ2-2	many	-	TGTGCCACCAGTGATTGGGAGACCGGGGAGCTGTTTTTT	CATSDWETGELFF
TRBV2	TRBJ1-2	-	TRBD1	TGTGCCAGCAGTGATGGGACAGGGAACAACTATGGCTACACCTTC	CASSDGTGNNYGYTF
TRBV20-1	TRBJ1-5	few	-	TGCAGTGCTAGAGCGTTCCCTCGTCAGCCCCAGCATTTT	CSARAFPRQPQHF
TRBV10-3	TRBJ2-5	-	TRBD1	TGTGCCACCGGTAAGGACAGGGCGGGAGAGACCCAGTACTTC	CATGKDRAGETQYF
TRBV9	TRBJ1-1	-	TRBD1	TGTGCCAGCAGGACAGGGGGAAAAAACACTGAAGCTTTCTTT	CASRTGGKNTEAFF
TRBV7-8	TRBJ1-2	few	TRBD1	TGTGCCAGCAGCTTCGACAGGGCTGCAGGCTACACCTTC	CASSFDRAAGYTF
TRBV7-2	TRBJ1-6	few	-	TGTGCCAGCAGTATACAGGGAAGTTATTCACCCCTCCACTTT	CASSIQGSYSPLHF
TRBV5-6	TRBJ2-1	few	TRBD2	TGTGCCAGCAGCCCCGAGGTGGGAGCGGGGGGACTGTTCTTC	CASSPEVGAGGLFF
TRBV27	TRBJ2-7	few	TRBD1	TGTGCCAGCAGTTGGACAGGGGGCTCCTACGAGCAGTACTTC	CASSWTGGSYEQYF
TRBV24-1	TRBJ1-5	-	TRBD1	TGTGCCACCAGTGATCCTGGACAGGGCAATCAGCCCCAGCATTTT	CATSDPGQGNQPQHF
TRBV2	TRBJ1-6	-	-	TGTGCCAGCAGTGAACTGGGGCAGGTCGGTTCACCCCTCCACTTT	CASSELGQVGSPLHF
TRBV12-3/TRBV12-4	TRBJ2-2	few	-	TGTGCCAGCAGTGGGAGCCCGGGGAGCGGGGAGCTGTTTTTT	CASSGSPGSGELFF
TRBV2	TRBJ2-5	few	-	TGTGCCAGCAGTGAAGAGGTCGAGACCCAGTACTTC	CASSEEVETQYF
TRBV2	TRBJ1-6	-	-	TGTGCCAGCACTGTGCAGGTCAATTCACCCCTCCACTTT	CASTVQVNSPLHF